This TCR beta chain was captured by sequencing in a study of shared clonotypes between healthy human individuals. General study points: Some naive CD4 clonotypes, about 5.5%, turned up in common across four donors.

Researchers divided each subset's genomic DNA evenly across several immunoSEQ plates. An approximately 220 ng quantity of DNA, tens of thousands of T cell genomes, went into the sorted-subset replicate PCRs. Clones were sequenced by immunoSEQ multiplex PCR, and TCRdb holds only the in-frame ones, with some missing. Among around 510,000 clones listed, more than 95% were seen once. V lost 0 bases and J 0 bases, leaving 6 bases between the germline ends. This CDR3 has 15 residues. Germline CDR1 reads SGHTA; CDR2 reads FQGTGA. Of note for this clone: Its antigen is not known.

The chain links TRBV7-3 to TRBJ1-5, with unresolved D. This receptor was identified in a woman under 40 in good health. Specimen: naive CD4+ T cells sorted from blood. Subset described: CD45RA+ positively selected. CDR3 loop: CASSLTGNSNQPQHF. CDR3 sequence (DNA): TGTGCCAGCAGCTTAACTGGGAATAGCAATCAGCCCCAGCATTTT. Full variable domain (rest looked up from reference TRBV7-3 and TRBJ1-5): GAGVSQTPSNKVTEKGKYVELRCDPISGHTALYWYRQSLGQGPEFLIYFQGTGAADDSGLPNDRFFAVRPEGSVSTLKIQRTERGDSAVYLCASSLTGNSNQPQHFGDGTRLSIL.